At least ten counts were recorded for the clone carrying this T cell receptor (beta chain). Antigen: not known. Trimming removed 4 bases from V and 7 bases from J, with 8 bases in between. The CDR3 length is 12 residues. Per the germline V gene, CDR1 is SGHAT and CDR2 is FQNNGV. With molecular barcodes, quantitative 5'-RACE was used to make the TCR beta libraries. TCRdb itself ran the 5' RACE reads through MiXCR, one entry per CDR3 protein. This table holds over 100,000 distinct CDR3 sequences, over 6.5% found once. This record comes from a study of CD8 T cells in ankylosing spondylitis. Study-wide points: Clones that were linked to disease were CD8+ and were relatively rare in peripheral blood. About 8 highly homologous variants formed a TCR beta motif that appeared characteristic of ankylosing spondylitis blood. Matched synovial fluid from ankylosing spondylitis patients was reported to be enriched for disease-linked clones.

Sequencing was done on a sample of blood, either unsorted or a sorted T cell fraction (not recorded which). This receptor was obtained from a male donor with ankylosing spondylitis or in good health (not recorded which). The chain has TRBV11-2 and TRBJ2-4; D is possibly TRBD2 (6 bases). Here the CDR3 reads CASSSRGNIQYF. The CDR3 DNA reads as TGTGCCAGCAGCTCCCGGGGGAACATTCAGTACTTC. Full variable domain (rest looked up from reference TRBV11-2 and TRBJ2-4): EAGVAQSPRYKIIEKRQSVAFWCNPISGHATLYWYQQILGQGPKLLIQFQNNGVVDDSQLPKDRFSAERLKGVDSTLKIQPAKLEDSAVYLCASSSRGNIQYFGAGTRLSVL.